Given below is one T cell receptor (beta chain) in context. Original processing methods: The authors estimated nucleated cell counts from reference gene primer amplification. Generated by immunoSEQ multiplex PCR, the TCRdb table keeps only in-frame clones and is missing some. V, J and clone size reflect that table, while D and trimming were determined from the DNA. The table lists more than 300,000 clones, over 80% of them singletons, with about 5.4% in the top ten. The CDR3 length is 15 residues. Trimming took off 3 bases at V and 10 bases at J, with 16 bases between the two ends. In germline, CDR1 is MDHEN, CDR2 SYDVKM. The data are from a study of blood T cell repertoires in COVID-19. Study background: COVID-19 samples from acute and convalescent phases originated in the United States, Italy and Spain. T cells, B-cell-depleted T cells, or PBMCs provided the cDNA or gDNA that served as material.

The J gene is TRBJ1-6, the V gene TRBV28; D may be TRBD1 (5 bases). The TCR comes from a woman aged 45-65 years who had recovered from COVID-19. The material sequenced was PBMCs or T cells enriched from blood (not recorded which). In DNA form, the CDR3 reads TGTGCCAGCAGTTTGACCCAAGCTAACAGGTCACCCCTCCACTTT. This codes for CASSLTQANRSPLHF.